This TCR beta chain originates from a study of CD8+ T cells in alopecia areata. Cell sorting was applied to PBMCs, and CD4+ and CD8+ T cells were collected. This clone was recorded only once. Investigators isolated RNA and reverse transcribed it into cDNA to act as the sequencing template. Produced via immunoSEQ multiplex PCR; TCRdb's table is partial and in-frame only. The table records 200,000 or so clones, approximately 60% of them present only once. Germline V gives CDR1 SGDLS, CDR2 YYNGEE. The CDR3 sequence is 15 residues long. V gave up 4 bases and J gave up 4 bases; unmatched junction bases: 6. V is TRBV9 and J is TRBJ2-3, with 10 bases fitting TRBD2. Sequenced material: CD8+ T cells sorted from blood. The receptor was isolated from a human donor in good health. The CDR3 sequence is CASSLGLADSDTQYF. The CDR3 nucleotides are TGTGCCAGCAGCCTTGGACTAGCGGATTCAGATACGCAGTATTTT.